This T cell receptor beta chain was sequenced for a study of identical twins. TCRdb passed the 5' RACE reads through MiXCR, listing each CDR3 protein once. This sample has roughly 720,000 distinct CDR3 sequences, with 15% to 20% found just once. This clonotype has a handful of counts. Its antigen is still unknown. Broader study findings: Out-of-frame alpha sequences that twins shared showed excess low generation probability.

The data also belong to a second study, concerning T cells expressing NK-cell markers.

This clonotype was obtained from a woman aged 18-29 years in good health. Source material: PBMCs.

CDR3 DNA: TGTGCCGCTAAAGAGGGGCGCAAAGCCTCACCCCTCCACTTT. It translates to CAAKEGRKASPLHF. This chain uses TRBV6-2 or TRBV6-3 with TRBJ1-6, with D possibly being TRBD1 (5 bases). From germline, CDR1 is MNHEY and CDR2 SVGEGT. V lost 11 bases to trimming and J lost 10 bases, with 21 bases between them. The length of the CDR3 is 14 residues.